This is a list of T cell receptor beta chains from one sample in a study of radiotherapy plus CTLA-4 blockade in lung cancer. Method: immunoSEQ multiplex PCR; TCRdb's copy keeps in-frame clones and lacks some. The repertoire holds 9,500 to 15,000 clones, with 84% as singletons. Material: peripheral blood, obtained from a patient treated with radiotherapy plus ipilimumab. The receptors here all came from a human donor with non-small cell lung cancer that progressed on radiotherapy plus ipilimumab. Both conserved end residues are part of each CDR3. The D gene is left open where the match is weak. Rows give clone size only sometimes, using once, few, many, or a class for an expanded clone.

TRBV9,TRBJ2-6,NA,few,CASSARVSGANVLTF,TGTGCCAGCAGCGCACGGGTCTCTGGGGCCAACGTCCTGACTTTC
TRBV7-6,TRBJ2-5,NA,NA,CASSLDPPRVDRKQETQYF,TGTGCCAGCAGCTTAGACCCCCCGAGGGTGGACAGAAAACAAGAGACCCAGTACTTC
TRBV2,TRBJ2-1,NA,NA,CASSVYNEQFF,TGTGCCAGCAGTGTCTACAATGAGCAGTTCTTC
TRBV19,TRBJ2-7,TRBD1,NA,CASSTRTGSGEQYF,TGTGCCAGTAGTACCCGGACAGGGTCCGGCGAGCAGTACTTC
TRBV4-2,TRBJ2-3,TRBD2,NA,CASSQDSGGGMADTQYF,TGTGCCAGCAGCCAAGACAGCGGGGGCGGGATGGCGGATACGCAGTATTTT
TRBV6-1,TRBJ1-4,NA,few,CASKIGPINEKLFF,TGTGCCAGCAAGATCGGACCGATCAATGAAAAACTGTTTTTT
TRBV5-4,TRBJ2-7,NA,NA,CASSARDGGYEQYF,TGTGCCAGCAGCGCCCGGGACGGAGGCTACGAGCAGTACTTC
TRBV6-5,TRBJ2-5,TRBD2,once,CASTKDLSPAGAQYF,TGTGCCAGCACCAAGGACCTTTCTCCAGCGGGGGCCCAGTACTTC
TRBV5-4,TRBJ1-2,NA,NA,CASSWEGYGYTF,TGTGCCAGCAGCTGGGAGGGCTATGGCTACACCTTC
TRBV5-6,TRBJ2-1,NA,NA,CASSWRALNSRGNNEQFF,TGTGCCAGCAGCTGGCGCGCCCTAAATAGCCGGGGTAACAATGAGCAGTTCTTC
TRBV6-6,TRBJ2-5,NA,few,CASSYSETQYF,TGTGCCAGCAGTTATTCGGAGACCCAGTACTTC
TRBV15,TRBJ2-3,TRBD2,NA,CATSSGASGGANTDTQYF,TGTGCCACCAGCAGTGGAGCTAGCGGGGGGGCAAACACAGATACGCAGTATTTT
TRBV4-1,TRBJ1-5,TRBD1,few,CASSQGTGVRNQPQHF,TGCGCCAGCAGCCAAGGGACAGGAGTACGCAATCAGCCCCAGCATTTT
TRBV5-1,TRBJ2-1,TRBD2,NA,CASSSLAGGPHEQFF,TGCGCCAGCAGCTCCCTAGCGGGGGGGCCCCATGAGCAGTTCTTC
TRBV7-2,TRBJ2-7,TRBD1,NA,CASSVYRGREQYF,TGTGCCAGCAGCGTCTACAGGGGACGCGAGCAGTACTTC
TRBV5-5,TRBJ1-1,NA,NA,CASSFSPSMNTEAFF,TGTGCCAGCAGCTTTTCTCCGTCCATGAACACTGAAGCTTTCTTT
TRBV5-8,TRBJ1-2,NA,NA,CASSLFRPGIAYGYTF,TGTGCCAGCAGCTTGTTTAGGCCAGGGATCGCCTATGGCTACACCTTC
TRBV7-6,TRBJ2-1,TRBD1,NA,CASSLAGGQGASYNEQFF,TGTGCCAGCAGCTTAGCGGGGGGACAGGGGGCCTCCTACAATGAGCAGTTCTTC
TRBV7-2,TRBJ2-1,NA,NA,CASRGGAGTFF,TGTGCCAGCAGGGGTGGAGCAGGGACTTTCTTC
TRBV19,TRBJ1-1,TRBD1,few,CASNPQGFTEAFF,TGTGCCAGTAACCCACAGGGGTTCACTGAAGCTTTCTTT
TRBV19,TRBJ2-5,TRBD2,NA,CASSISQRGAIQETQYF,TGTGCCAGTAGTATAAGCCAGCGGGGGGCCATCCAAGAGACCCAGTACTTC
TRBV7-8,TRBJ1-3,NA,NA,CASSPAEGLLTIYF,TGTGCCAGCAGCCCAGCGGAGGGACTGTTGACCATATATTTT
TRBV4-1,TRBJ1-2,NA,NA,CASSQGGQPAYGYTF,TGCGCCAGCAGCCAAGGAGGACAGCCCGCTTATGGCTACACCTTC
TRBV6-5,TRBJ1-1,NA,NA,CASSFRGFRTEAFF,TGTGCCAGCAGTTTTCGGGGGTTTAGGACTGAAGCTTTCTTT
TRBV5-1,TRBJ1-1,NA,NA,CASSPSRDTEAFF,TGCGCCAGCAGCCCGTCCCGGGACACTGAAGCTTTCTTT
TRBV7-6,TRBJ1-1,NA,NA,CASSLALGAGMGTEAFF,TGTGCCAGCAGCTTAGCCCTGGGGGCAGGGATGGGGACTGAAGCTTTCTTT
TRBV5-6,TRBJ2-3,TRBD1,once,CASSRGTGEKRDTQYF,TGTGCCAGCAGCCGGGGGACAGGGGAGAAAAGAGATACGCAGTATTTT
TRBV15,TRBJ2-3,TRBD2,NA,CATSPGIAGGATQYF,TGTGCCACCAGCCCCGGGATAGCGGGGGGTGCTACGCAGTATTTT
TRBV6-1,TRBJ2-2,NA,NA,CALTTDPREAGELFF,TGTGCCTTAACCACCGACCCTCGGGAAGCCGGGGAGCTGTTTTTT
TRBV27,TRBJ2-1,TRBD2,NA,CASSSGVAGGLEQFF,TGTGCCAGCAGCTCGGGGGTAGCGGGGGGGCTTGAGCAGTTCTTC
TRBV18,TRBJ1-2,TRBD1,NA,CASSLDRNYGYTF,TGTGCCAGCTCACTGGACAGGAACTATGGCTACACCTTC
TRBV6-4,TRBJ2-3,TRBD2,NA,CASSVAGGQDTQYF,TGTGCCAGCAGTGTAGCGGGGGGGCAGGATACGCAGTATTTT
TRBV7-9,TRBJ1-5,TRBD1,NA,CASSLGGTGEPQHF,TGTGCCAGCAGCTTAGGGGGGACAGGCGAGCCCCAGCATTTT
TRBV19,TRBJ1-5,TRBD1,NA,CASRDRGHQPQHF,TGTGCCAGCCGGGACAGGGGTCATCAGCCCCAGCATTTT
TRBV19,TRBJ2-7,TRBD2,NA,CASSPRGGEVPYEQYF,TGTGCCAGTAGTCCCCGCGGGGGGGAGGTCCCCTACGAGCAGTACTTC
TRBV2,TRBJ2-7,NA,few,CASLGVTRSYEQYF,TGTGCCAGCCTCGGGGTAACTAGATCCTACGAGCAGTACTTC
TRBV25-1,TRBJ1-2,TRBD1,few,CASVGTGSYGYTF,TGTGCCAGCGTTGGGACAGGGAGCTATGGCTACACCTTC
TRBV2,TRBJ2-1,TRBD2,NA,CASGLAGGFEQFF,TGTGCCAGCGGACTAGCGGGGGGGTTCGAGCAGTTCTTC
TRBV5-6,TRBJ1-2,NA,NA,CASSDNSPINYGYTF,TGTGCCAGCAGCGATAATTCCCCCATTAACTATGGCTACACCTTC
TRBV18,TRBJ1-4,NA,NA,CASSPQQQAAGEKLFF,TGTGCCAGCTCACCACAGCAACAGGCGGCAGGTGAAAAACTGTTTTTT
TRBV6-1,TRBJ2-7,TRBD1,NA,CASRLTGGPYEQYF,TGTGCCAGCAGGTTGACAGGGGGCCCCTACGAGCAGTACTTC
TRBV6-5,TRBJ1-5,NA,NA,CASSYVRSPNQPQHF,TGTGCCAGCAGTTACGTTCGAAGCCCCAATCAGCCCCAGCATTTT
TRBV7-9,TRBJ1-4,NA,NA,CASSFFSGSTNEKLFF,TGTGCCAGCAGCTTCTTCTCCGGTTCAACTAATGAAAAACTGTTTTTT
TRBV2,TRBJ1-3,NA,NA,CASSEALPQAASGNTIYF,TGTGCCAGCAGTGAAGCGCTTCCCCAGGCCGCCTCTGGAAACACCATATATTTT
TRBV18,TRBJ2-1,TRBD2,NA,CASSQRTSGGATTYNEQFF,TGTGCCAGCTCACAAAGGACTAGCGGGGGGGCTACGACCTACAATGAGCAGTTCTTC
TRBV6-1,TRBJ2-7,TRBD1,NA,CASSKGQGNYEQYF,TGTGCCAGCAGTAAGGGACAGGGAAACTACGAGCAGTACTTC
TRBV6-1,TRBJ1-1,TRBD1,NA,CASSDKGQRGRNTEAFF,TGTGCCAGCAGTGATAAGGGACAGAGGGGGAGGAACACTGAAGCTTTCTTT
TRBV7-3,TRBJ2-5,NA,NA,CASSLIRETQYF,TGTGCCAGCAGCTTAATCCGAGAGACCCAGTACTTC
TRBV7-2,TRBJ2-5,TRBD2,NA,CASSIRLAGQETQYF,TGTGCCAGCAGCATCAGACTAGCGGGGCAAGAGACCCAGTACTTC
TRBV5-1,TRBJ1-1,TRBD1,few,CASSFGQGRTEAFF,TGCGCCAGCAGCTTTGGACAGGGGAGGACTGAAGCTTTCTTT
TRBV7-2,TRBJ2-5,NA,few,CASSLDRPPETQYF,TGTGCCAGCAGCTTAGATCGCCCCCCCGAGACCCAGTACTTC
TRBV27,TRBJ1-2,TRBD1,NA,CASSSDRGRMMGYGYTF,TGTGCCAGCAGTTCCGACAGGGGGCGGATGATGGGCTATGGCTACACCTTC
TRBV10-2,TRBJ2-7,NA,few,CASSESLSIEQYF,TGCGCCAGCAGTGAGTCGTTGAGCATCGAGCAGTACTTC
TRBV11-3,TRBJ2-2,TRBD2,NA,CASSLSGGGAGGELFF,TGTGCCAGCAGCTTAAGCGGCGGGGGGGCCGGCGGGGAGCTGTTTTTT